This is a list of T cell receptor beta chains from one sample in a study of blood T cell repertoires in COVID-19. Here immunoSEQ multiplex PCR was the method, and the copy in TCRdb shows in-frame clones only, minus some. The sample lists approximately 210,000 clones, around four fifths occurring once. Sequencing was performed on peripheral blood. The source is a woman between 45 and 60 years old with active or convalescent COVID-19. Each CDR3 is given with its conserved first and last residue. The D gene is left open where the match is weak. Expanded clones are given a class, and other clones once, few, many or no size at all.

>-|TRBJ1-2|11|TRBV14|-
TGTGCCAGCGGCAGTAACTATGGCTACACCTTC
CASGSNYGYTF
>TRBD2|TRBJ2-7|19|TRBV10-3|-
TGTGCCATCAGTGAGTCGATCCCCCTGGCTAGCGGGATTCCCTACGAGCAGTACTTC
CAISESIPLASGIPYEQYF
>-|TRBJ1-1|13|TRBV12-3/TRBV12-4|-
TGTGCCAGCAGTCTCGGATCTAGCACTGAAGCTTTCTTT
CASSLGSSTEAFF
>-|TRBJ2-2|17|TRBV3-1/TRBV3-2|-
TGTGCCAGCAGCCAACTATTTGGGGGGAACCACACCGGGGAGCTGTTTTTT
CASSQLFGGNHTGELFF
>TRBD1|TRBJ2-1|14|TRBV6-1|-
TGTGCCAGCAGGTCGACAGGGACCTACAATGAGCAGTTCTTC
CASRSTGTYNEQFF
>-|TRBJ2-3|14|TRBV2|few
TGTGCCAGCAGGCCGGACCTAGCGTCTGATACGCAGTATTTT
CASRPDLASDTQYF
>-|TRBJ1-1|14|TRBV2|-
TGTGCCTTTAACGGTGGGGGGGTTAAGGGTGAAGCTTTCTTT
CAFNGGGVKGEAFF
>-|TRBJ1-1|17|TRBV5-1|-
TGCGCCAGCAGCGGGGCGACCGGGACATCACTGAACACTGAAGCTTTCTTT
CASSGATGTSLNTEAFF
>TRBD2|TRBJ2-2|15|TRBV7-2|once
TGTGCCAGCAGCTTAGGGCTAGCGGGGACCGGGGAGCTGTTTTTT
CASSLGLAGTGELFF
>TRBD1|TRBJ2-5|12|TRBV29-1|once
TGCAGCGTGGAGGACAGGGAGGAGACCCAGTACTTC
CSVEDREETQYF
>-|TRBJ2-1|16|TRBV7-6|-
TGTGCCAGCAGTCCAGCCCCCCAGGGTTCCTACAATGAGCAGTTCTTC
CASSPAPQGSYNEQFF
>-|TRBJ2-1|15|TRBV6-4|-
TGTGCCAGCAGTCGTAAGGCGGACTCGTACAATGAGCAGTTCTTC
CASSRKADSYNEQFF
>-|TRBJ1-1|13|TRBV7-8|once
TGTGCCAGCAGCTTAACGGGAGGCACTGAAGCTTTCTTT
CASSLTGGTEAFF
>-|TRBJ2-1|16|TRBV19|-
TGTGCCAGTAGTAGTGGGGCCGCGGGGTACGGGAATGAGCAGTTCTTC
CASSSGAAGYGNEQFF
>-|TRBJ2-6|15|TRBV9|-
TGTGCCAGCAGCAGAGGGGGCTCTGGGGCCAACGTCCTGACTTTC
CASSRGGSGANVLTF
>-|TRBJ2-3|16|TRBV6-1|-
TGTGCCAGCAGTGAAGTAACAGGGACTAACACAGATACGCAGTATTTT
CASSEVTGTNTDTQYF
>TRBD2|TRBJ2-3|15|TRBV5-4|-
TGTGCCAGCAGCCCCCGGGGGGAGGGAGGAACGACGCAGTATTTT
CASSPRGEGGTTQYF
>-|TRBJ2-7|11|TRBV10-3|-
TGTGCCACCGGGAGAAAGGACGAGCAGTACTTC
CATGRKDEQYF
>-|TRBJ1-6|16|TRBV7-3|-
TGTGCCAGCAGCTTAAATGCGGTTGGAGCTAATTCACCCCTCCACTTT
CASSLNAVGANSPLHF
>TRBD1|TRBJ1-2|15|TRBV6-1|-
TGTGCCAGCAGTGAAGTCCCAGGGGGGAGCTATGGCTACACCTTC
CASSEVPGGSYGYTF
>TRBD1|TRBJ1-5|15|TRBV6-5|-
TGTGCCAGCCGTTTAGGGACAGGGAGAAATCAGCCCCAGCATTTT
CASRLGTGRNQPQHF
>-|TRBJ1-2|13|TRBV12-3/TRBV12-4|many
TGTGCCAGCAGCGCAGCTTTACAGGGTGGCTACACCTTC
CASSAALQGGYTF
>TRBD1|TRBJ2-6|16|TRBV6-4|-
TGTGCCAGCAGTCAGACAGGGGACTCTGGGGCCAACGTCCTGACTTTC
CASSQTGDSGANVLTF
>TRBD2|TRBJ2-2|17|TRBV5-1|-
TGCGCCAGCAGCTTGAACGGGGGGGCTCCCTACACCGGGGAGCTGTTTTTT
CASSLNGGAPYTGELFF
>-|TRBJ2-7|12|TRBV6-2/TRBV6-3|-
TGTGCCAGCAGTTGGCTCGTCAACGAGCAGTACTTC
CASSWLVNEQYF
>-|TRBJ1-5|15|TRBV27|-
TGTGCCAGCGCCTCCGGGGGAGGTGGCAATCAGCCCCAGCATTTT
CASASGGGGNQPQHF
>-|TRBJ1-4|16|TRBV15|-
TGTGCCACCAGCAGAGAGATCTCGGCAGGGAATGAAAAACTGTTTTTT
CATSREISAGNEKLFF
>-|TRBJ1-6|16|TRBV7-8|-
TGTGCCAGCACCGCGGGGAGGAGCTCCTATAATTCACCCCTCCACTTT
CASTAGRSSYNSPLHF
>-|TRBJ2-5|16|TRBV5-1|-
TGCGCCAGCAGCAGACTAGTGGGGGGGGCGGTGGAGACCCAGTACTTC
CASSRLVGGAVETQYF
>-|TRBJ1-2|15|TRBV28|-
TGTGCCAGCAGCCCCGAAATGGGCTTCGGGGGGGGCTACACCTTC
CASSPEMGFGGGYTF
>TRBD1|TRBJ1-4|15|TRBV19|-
TGTGCCAGTAGGGACAGGACGGCGCCTAATGAAAAACTGTTTTTT
CASRDRTAPNEKLFF
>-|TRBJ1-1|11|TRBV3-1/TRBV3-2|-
TGTGCCAGCAGCCTAAACACTGAAGCTTTCTTT
CASSLNTEAFF
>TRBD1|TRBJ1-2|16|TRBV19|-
TGTGCCACCAGACAGGGGGCGGGTGTAGCTAACTATGGCTACACCTTC
CATRQGAGVANYGYTF
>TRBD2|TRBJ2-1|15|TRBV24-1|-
TGTGCCACCAGCCAGCCACTAGCGGATGGAAATGAGCAGTTCTTC
CATSQPLADGNEQFF